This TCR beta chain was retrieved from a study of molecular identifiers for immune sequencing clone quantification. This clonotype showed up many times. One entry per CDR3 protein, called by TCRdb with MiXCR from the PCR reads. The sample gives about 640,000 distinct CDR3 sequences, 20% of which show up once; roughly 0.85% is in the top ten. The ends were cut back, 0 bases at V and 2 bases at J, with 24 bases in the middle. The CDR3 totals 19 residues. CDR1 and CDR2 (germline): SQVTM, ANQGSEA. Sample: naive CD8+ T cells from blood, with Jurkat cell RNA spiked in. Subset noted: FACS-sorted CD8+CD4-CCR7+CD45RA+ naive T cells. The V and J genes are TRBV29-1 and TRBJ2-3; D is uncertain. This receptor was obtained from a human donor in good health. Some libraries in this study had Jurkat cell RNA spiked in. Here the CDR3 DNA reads TGCAGCGTTGAAGAAGTATTCAGCGCGATGGCCATATACACAGATACGCAGTATTTT. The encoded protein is CSVEEVFSAMAIYTDTQYF.